This T cell receptor beta chain was retrieved from a study of regulatory T cells in long-lasting Graves disease listed by TCRdb under 2021. Background on the whole study: In the newly diagnosed Graves' disease group, patients had been taking antithyroid drugs for less than 3 months. This study used TCR sequencing and RNA sequencing of peripheral blood to compare persistent Graves' disease patients against newly diagnosed Graves' disease patients. The study was registered as a clinical trial and conducted in China. A total of 33 samples underwent TCR sequencing: about 13 from persistent and around 20 from newly diagnosed Graves' disease patients.

Remarks on this clonotype: Its antigen specificity is not known. No quality values exist for individual bases; no much larger clone is one base distant.

Results and caveats for the whole study, not just this receptor: Sequencing and analysis were restricted to the TCR beta chain. The authors acknowledged the small sample size as a limitation that may reduce accuracy. A larger number of public clonotypes was shared among persistent patients (about 2,700) than among newly diagnosed patients (around 870). Peripheral blood alone was examined, since thyroid tissue, which constituted the primary lesion, could not be accessed. Compared with newly diagnosed patients, patients with persistent Graves' disease had lower TCR Shannon entropy and fewer highly expanded clones, which suggests clonal expansion.

Library construction relied on multiplex PCR. Data came from an Illumina HiSeq 4000. To build TCR beta libraries, CDR3 regions were amplified by Arm-PCR using iRepertoire HTBI primers. Gel purification was performed on PCR products prior to sequencing. Turning to the authors' computational methods: Gene usage analysis of CDR3 amino acid clonotypes relied on the roughly 67 TRBV and more than twelve TRBJ segments identified across samples. Filtered high-quality paired reads were merged into contigs using COPE and FqMerger. BLAST was used to align contigs to IMGT TRBV, TRBD and TRBJ reference genes, with CDR3 defined following IMGT. Any clonotype with a frequency above 0.1% was counted as a highly expanded clone. Repertoire diversity was measured by Shannon entropy, and V-J evenness by the Gini coefficient. A clonotype found in more than one individual was treated as public. In TCRdb, the public reads were trimmed at Q25 with fastp and aligned with MiXCR, with productive beta chains retained. Every entry covers one CDR3 protein and lists the most common genes and DNA from its rows. TCRdb, not the authors, supplied the V and J calls. The sample table holds 400,000 to 500,000 distinct CDR3 sequences, of which around 15% were seen once. Over 8.5% of the sample comes from the top ten.

This specimen's time point label, interpreted: newly diagnosed GD, antithyroid drugs for less than 3 months. RNA was extracted from PBMCs in TRIzol for both TCR sequencing and RNA sequencing. The diagnosis of Graves' disease was made according to American Thyroid Association guidelines. The patients came from an endocrinology department in Xi'an, China. Each patient gave 7.5 to 10 milliliters of peripheral blood, collected in an EDTA anticoagulant tube. Ficoll Paque Plus density gradient separation was used to isolate PBMCs, and no further T cell sorting was done. RNA quality was checked with an Agilent 2100 Bioanalyzer and agarose gel, and concentration with a NanoDrop 2000. The same sample was also studied in work on T cells in Graves' hyperthyroidism and ophthalmopathy. Drawing on the second study: Graves' hyperthyroidism was defined as stable when no progression to ophthalmopathy occurred over 18 months of follow-up. Hyperthyroidism patients were newly diagnosed, had a disease duration of under 2 months, and were aged 18 to 65 years. The study excluded patients with uncontrolled infections, other autoimmune diseases, pregnancy or lactation. Diagnoses were based on clinical symptoms, serum thyroxine and TRAb, thyroid ultrasound and orbital computed tomography. For the first round of RT-PCR on the TCR CDR3, the HTBI primer set was used together with the Qiagen OneStep RT-PCR kit. Most expanded thyroid clonotypes (frequency above 0.001) were also found in blood, which suggests that blood repertoires may mirror thyroid immune responses. A 13 V-J signature model separated ophthalmopathy from stable hyperthyroidism, with about 90% sensitivity and just under 84% specificity in cross-validation and 80%/75% in testing. In validation, the model predicted progression to ophthalmopathy a median of about 6.5 months before onset, with about 71% sensitivity and about 72% specificity. To identify TCR V-J signatures that set the groups apart, the researchers used a discovery cohort of more than 95 patients, made up of around 42 with Graves' ophthalmopathy and 57 with stable Graves' hyperthyroidism. Whether ophthalmopathy could be predicted prospectively was tested in an independent validation cohort made up of 18 hyperthyroidism patients plus 17 patients who later progressed to ophthalmopathy. For training and testing, the 110 or so patients in the discovery cohort were randomly divided in a 7:3 ratio. In addition, the study compared T-cell repertoires in thyroid tissue and in blood from 6 or 7 Graves' hyperthyroidism patients. After sampling, hyperthyroidism patients received methimazole starting at 30 mg daily, and ophthalmopathy patients received high-dose intravenous methylprednisolone. The libraries were constructed in a second round of multiplex PCR and then size-selected and purified. Paired-end sequencing of the libraries was performed with 100 bp reads on an Illumina HiSeq2000. SOAPnuke was used to process the raw data, throwing out any read that contained adapters or uncalled bases, had a mean Phred below 15, or lacked an exact constant-primer or identifier match. COPE v1.2.5 was used to merge high-quality paired reads, and clonotypes were defined as unique nucleotide sequences. MiTCR v1.1 was used to align the clonotypes against IMGT TRBV, TRBD and TRBJ reference segments. The analysis was restricted to V-J combinations with a frequency above 0.0001, which together covered approximately 99% of the repertoires. A TCS score was defined as the ratio of F50 (clonal expansion) to E x V (chaos), with BLOSUM62-based TCRdist applied between CDR3 peptides within each V-J. Welch's t-statistics and random forest reduced roughly 540 V-J features to roughly 13, which were used in a naive Bayes classifier (R e1071). Sample size was not statistically predetermined, and investigators were not blinded to group allocation. The paper reports TCR Vbeta CDR3 sequencing of some 140 peripheral blood samples: approximately 43 ophthalmopathy, 75 to 80 hyperthyroidism and around 17 progressor patients.

Specimen: peripheral blood mononuclear cells (PBMCs), collected at new diagnosis, from a patient treated with antithyroid drugs. This clonotype was sampled from a woman aged 30 to 39 with Graves disease. Donor details come from another sample of the same person, matched by shared clones.

The DNA sequence is as follows: TGTGCCAGCAGCCTCGGGAAGTCTAGCAATCAGCCCCAGCATTTT. This encodes CASSLGKSSNQPQHF. The chain links TRBV2 with TRBJ1-5; the D gene cannot be resolved reliably. The CDR3 holds 15 amino acids from the cysteine to the phenylalanine. Only the CDR3 part of the read is kept: 45 bases, read in frame from the first base. Between the V and J ends, shortened by 6 bases and 0 bases respectively, the junction contains 12 bases. For CDR1 and CDR2, the germline V gene lists SNHLY and FYNNEI.